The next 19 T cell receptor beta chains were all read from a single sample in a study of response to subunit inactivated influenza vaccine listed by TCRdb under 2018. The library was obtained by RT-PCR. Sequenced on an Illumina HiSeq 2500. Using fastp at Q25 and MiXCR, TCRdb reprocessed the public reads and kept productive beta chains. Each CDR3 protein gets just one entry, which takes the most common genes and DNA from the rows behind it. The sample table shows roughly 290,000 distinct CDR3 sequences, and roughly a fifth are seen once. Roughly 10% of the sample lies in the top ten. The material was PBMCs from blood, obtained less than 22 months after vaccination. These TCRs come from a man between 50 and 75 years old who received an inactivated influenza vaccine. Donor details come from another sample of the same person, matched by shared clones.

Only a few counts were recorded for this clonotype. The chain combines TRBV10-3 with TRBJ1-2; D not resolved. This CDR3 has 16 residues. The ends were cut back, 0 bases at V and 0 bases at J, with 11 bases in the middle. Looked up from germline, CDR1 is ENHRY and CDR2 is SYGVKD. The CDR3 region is CAISESIDTTNYGYTF. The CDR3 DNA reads TGTGCCATCAGTGAGTCAATTGACACGACTAACTATGGCTACACCTTC.

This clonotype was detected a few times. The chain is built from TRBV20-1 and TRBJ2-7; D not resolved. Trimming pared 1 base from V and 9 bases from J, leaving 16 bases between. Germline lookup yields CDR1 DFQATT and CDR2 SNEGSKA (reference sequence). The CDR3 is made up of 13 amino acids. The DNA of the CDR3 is TGCAGTGCTAGAGGGTACTCACAACTCGGGCAGTACTTC. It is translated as CSARGYSQLGQYF.

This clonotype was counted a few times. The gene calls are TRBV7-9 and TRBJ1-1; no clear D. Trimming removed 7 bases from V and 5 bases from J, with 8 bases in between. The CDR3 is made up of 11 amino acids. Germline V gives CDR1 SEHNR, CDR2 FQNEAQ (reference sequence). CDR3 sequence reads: CASMRETEAFF. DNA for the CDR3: TGTGCCAGCATGAGGGAGACTGAAGCTTTCTTT.

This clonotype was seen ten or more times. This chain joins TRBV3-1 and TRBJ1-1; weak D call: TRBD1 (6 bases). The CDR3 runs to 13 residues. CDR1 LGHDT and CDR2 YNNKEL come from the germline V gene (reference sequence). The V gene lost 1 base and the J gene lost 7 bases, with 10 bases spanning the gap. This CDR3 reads CASSQAPRGEAFF. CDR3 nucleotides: TGTGCCAGCAGCCAAGCCCCCAGGGGTGAAGCTTTCTTT.

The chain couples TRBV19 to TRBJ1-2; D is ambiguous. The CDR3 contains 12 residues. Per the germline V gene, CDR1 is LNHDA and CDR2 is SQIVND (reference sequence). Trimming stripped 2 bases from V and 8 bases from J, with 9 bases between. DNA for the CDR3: TGTGCCAGTAGTATACTCGGGGTCGGCTACACCTTC. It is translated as CASSILGVGYTF.

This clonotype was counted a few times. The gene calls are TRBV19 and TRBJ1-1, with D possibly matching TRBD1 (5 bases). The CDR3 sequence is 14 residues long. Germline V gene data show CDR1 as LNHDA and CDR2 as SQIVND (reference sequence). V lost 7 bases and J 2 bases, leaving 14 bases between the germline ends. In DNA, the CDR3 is TGTGCCAGTAAAGCAGGGATTATAAACACTGAAGCTTTCTTT. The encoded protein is CASKAGIINTEAFF. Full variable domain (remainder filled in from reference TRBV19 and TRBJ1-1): DGGITQSPKYLFRKEGQNVTLSCEQNLNHDAMYWYRQDPGQGLRLIYYSQIVNDFQKGDIAEGYSVSREKKESFPLTVTSAQKNPTAFYLCASKAGIINTEAFFGQGTRLTVV.

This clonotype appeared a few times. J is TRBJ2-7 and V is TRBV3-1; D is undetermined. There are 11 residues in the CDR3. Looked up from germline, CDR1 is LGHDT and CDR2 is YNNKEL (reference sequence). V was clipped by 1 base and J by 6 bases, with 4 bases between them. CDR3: CASSQAREQYF. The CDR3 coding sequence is TGTGCCAGCAGCCAAGCACGCGAGCAGTACTTC.

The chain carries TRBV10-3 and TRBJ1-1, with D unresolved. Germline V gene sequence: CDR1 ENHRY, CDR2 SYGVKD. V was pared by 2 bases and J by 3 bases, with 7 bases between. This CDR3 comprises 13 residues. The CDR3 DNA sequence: TGTGCCATCAGTGAGGAAAGGGACACTGAAGCTTTCTTT. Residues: CAISEERDTEAFF.

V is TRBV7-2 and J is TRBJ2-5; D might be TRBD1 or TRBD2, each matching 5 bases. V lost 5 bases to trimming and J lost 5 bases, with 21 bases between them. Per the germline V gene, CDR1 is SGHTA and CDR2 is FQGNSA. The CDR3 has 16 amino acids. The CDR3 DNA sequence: TGTGCCAGCAGCCACGACCCCGGGACCTTATTGGAGACCCAGTACTTC. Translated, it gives CASSHDPGTLLETQYF. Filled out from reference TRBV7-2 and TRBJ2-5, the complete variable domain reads GAGVSQSPSNKVTEKGKDVELRCDPISGHTALYWYRQSLGQGLEFLIYFQGNSAPDKSGLPSDRFSAERTGGSVSTLTIQRTQQEDSAVYLCASSHDPGTLLETQYFGPGTRLLVL.

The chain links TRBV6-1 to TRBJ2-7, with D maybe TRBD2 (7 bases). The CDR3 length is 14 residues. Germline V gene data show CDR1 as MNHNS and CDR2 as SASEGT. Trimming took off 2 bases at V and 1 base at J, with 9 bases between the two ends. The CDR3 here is CASSERGGSYEQYF. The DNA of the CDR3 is TGTGCCAGCAGTGAAAGGGGGGGATCCTACGAGCAGTACTTC.

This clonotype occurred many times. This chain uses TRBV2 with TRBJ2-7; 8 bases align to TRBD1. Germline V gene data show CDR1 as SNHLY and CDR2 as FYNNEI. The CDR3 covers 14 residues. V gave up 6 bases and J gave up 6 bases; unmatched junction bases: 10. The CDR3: CASRYRQGIIEQYF. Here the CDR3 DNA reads TGTGCCAGCAGATACCGACAGGGGATAATCGAGCAGTACTTC.

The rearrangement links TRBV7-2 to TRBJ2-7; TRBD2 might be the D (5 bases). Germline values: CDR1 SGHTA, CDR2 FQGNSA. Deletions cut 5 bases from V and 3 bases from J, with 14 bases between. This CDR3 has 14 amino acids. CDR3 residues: CASSQPYGGYEQYF. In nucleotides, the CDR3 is TGTGCCAGCAGCCAACCCTACGGAGGCTACGAGCAGTACTTC.

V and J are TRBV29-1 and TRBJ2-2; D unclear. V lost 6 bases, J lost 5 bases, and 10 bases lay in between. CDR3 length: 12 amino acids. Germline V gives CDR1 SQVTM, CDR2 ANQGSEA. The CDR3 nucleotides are TGCAGCGTGGAACCGACGACCGGGGAGCTGTTTTTT. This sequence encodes CSVEPTTGELFF.

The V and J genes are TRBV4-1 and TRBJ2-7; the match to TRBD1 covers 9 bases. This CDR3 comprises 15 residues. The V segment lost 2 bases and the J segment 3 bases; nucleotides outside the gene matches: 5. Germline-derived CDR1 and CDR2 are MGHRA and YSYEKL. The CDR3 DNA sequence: TGCGCCAGCAGCCAATCCCCGGGACAGGGCTACGAGCAGTACTTC. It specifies CASSQSPGQGYEQYF.

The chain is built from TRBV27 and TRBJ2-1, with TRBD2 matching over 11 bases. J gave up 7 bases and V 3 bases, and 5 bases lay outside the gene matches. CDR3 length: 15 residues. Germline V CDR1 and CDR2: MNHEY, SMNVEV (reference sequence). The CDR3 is CASSFGSGRGNEQFF. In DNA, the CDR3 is TGTGCCAGCAGTTTCGGTAGCGGGAGGGGTAATGAGCAGTTCTTC.

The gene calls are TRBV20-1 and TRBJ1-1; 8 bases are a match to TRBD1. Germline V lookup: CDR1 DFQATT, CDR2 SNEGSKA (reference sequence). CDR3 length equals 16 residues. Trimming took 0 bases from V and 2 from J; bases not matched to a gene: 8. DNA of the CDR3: TGCAGTGCTAGAGACTGGGACAGGCCCGTCAACACTGAAGCTTTCTTT. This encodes CSARDWDRPVNTEAFF.

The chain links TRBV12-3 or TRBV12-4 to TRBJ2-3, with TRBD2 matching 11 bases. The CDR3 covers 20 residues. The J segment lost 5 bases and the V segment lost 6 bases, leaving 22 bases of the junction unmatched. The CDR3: CASSPTPGALAGGFIDTQYF. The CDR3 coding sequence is TGTGCCAGCAGCCCGACCCCAGGTGCCCTAGCGGGAGGATTTATAGATACGCAGTATTTT.

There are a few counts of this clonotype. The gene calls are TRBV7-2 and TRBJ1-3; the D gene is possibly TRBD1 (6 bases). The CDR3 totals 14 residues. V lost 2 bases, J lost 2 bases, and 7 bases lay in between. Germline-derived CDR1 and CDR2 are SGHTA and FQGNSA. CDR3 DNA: TGTGCCAGCAGCTTACAGGGGACTGGAAACACCATATATTTT. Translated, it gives CASSLQGTGNTIYF.

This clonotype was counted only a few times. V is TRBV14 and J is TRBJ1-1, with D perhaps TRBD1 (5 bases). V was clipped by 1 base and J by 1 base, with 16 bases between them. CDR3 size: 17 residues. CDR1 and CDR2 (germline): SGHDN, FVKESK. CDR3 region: CASSQVKGPIRNTEAFF. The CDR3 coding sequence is TGTGCCAGCAGCCAAGTCAAGGGACCGATAAGGAACACTGAAGCTTTCTTT.